The 28 T cell receptor beta chains below come from one sample, sequenced in a study of blood T cell repertoires in COVID-19. Assay: immunoSEQ multiplex PCR; the TCRdb copy retains only in-frame clones and omits some. The table shows 45,000 to 50,000 clones, with about 83% occurring only once. The sample consisted of peripheral blood. The receptors stem from a man at least 80 years old in a cohort sampled during active COVID-19.

The rearrangement links TRBV2 to TRBJ2-4; a possible D gene is TRBD1 (6 bases). In germline, CDR1 is SNHLY, CDR2 FYNNEI. Between the trimmed V and J ends, which lost 6 bases and 0 bases, there was a span of 18 bases. CDR3 length: 17 amino acids. CDR3 in amino acids: CASSDWGRGQAKNIQYF. The CDR3 DNA reads TGTGCCAGCAGCGATTGGGGGCGAGGACAAGCCAAAAACATTCAGTACTTC.

V is TRBV20-1 and J is TRBJ2-1; D remains ambiguous. CDR3 length: 14 amino acids. Between the trimmed V and J ends, which lost 3 bases and 2 bases, there was a span of 11 bases. Germline-derived CDR1 and CDR2 are DFQATT and SNEGSKA (reference sequence). CDR3 region: CSASLSVTYNEQFF. CDR3 nucleotide sequence: TGCAGTGCTAGTCTGTCGGTAACCTACAATGAGCAGTTCTTC.

The chain has TRBV7-2 and TRBJ1-6, with TRBD1 matching 10 bases. The CDR3 is 14 residues long. V trimming: 5 bases; J trimming: 10 bases; junction bases outside the gene matches: 5. Germline assignment: CDR1 SGHTA and CDR2 FQGNSA. CDR3 bases: TGTGCCAGCAGCGCCCGGGACAGGGGCTCACCCCTCCACTTT. It encodes CASSARDRGSPLHF.

The chain combines TRBV19 with TRBJ1-1, with 7 bases lining up with TRBD1. The CDR3 extends over 14 amino acids. The germline V gene encodes CDR1 LNHDA and CDR2 SQIVND (reference sequence). With 6 bases clipped from V and 4 bases from J, the junction kept 8 bases outside the gene matches. As DNA, the CDR3 is TGTGCCAGTAGGCAGGGGGGTGACGCCACTGAAGCTTTCTTT. Translation: CASRQGGDATEAFF.

V and J are TRBV6-1 and TRBJ1-2; TRBD1 aligns across 8 bases. The length of the CDR3 is 16 residues. Germline V gene data show CDR1 as MNHNS and CDR2 as SASEGT. V shed 1 base and J 7 bases; nucleotides not matched to a gene: 11. CDR3 loop: CASSEVTAGGASGYTF. For the CDR3, the DNA is TGTGCCAGCAGTGAAGTAACAGCAGGGGGCGCGTCTGGCTACACCTTC.

This chain joins TRBV9 and TRBJ2-7, with TRBD1 identical over 9 bases. Germline assignment: CDR1 SGDLS and CDR2 YYNGEE. Trimming took 2 bases from V and 0 from J; bases not matched to a gene: 3. The CDR3 length is 15 residues. The DNA of the CDR3 is TGTGCCAGCAGCGTGGGGACAGGGAACTCCTACGAGCAGTACTTC. Translated, it gives CASSVGTGNSYEQYF.

The CDR3 reads CASSAGDSGTSPLHF. CDR3 DNA sequence: TGTGCCAGCAGCGCGGGGGACAGTGGAACTTCACCCCTCCACTTT. The rearrangement links TRBV9 to TRBJ1-6; 7 bases are shared with TRBD1. Germline loops: CDR1 SGDLS, CDR2 YYNGEE. The length of the CDR3 is 15 residues. V trimming: 3 bases; J trimming: 9 bases; junction bases outside the gene matches: 9.

The chain has TRBV25-1 and TRBJ1-2, with 8 bases that match TRBD1. The CDR3 totals 14 residues. J was trimmed by 6 bases and V by 1 base; bases with no gene match: 4. Germline V gives CDR1 MGHDK, CDR2 SYGVNS. The CDR3 region has the DNA TGTGCCAGCAGTGAATTGGACAGGGCTCATGGCTACACCTTC. It encodes CASSELDRAHGYTF.

The CDR3 sequence is CASIRDTNTEAFF. The CDR3 coding sequence is TGTGCCAGCATTCGGGACACAAACACTGAAGCTTTCTTT. The genes are TRBV2 and TRBJ1-1; the D gene is possibly TRBD1 (6 bases). This CDR3 is built from 13 residues. V lost 7 bases and J lost 2, with 11 bases in between. Germline CDR1 and CDR2: SNHLY and FYNNEI.

The CDR3 sequence: CASSHPLLGYGYTF. The DNA of the CDR3 is TGCGCCAGCAGCCATCCCCTCCTAGGTTATGGCTACACCTTC. The chain couples TRBV4-1 to TRBJ1-2; no reliable D call. The germline V and J ends were trimmed by 3 bases and 5 bases, with 13 bases remaining between them. CDR1 MGHRA and CDR2 YSYEKL come from the germline V gene. There are 14 residues in the CDR3.

The rearrangement joins TRBV6-5 to TRBJ1-4; 7 bases fit TRBD1. V dropped 10 bases and J dropped 8; count of bases not matched to a gene: 7. Germline lookup yields CDR1 MNHEY and CDR2 SVGAGI. The CDR3 has 12 amino acids. The CDR3 here is CATQTGQEKLFF. CDR3 DNA sequence: TGTGCCACCCAGACAGGGCAGGAAAAACTGTTTTTT.

The chain uses TRBV28 and TRBJ1-2; D is ambiguous. Deletions cut 3 bases from V and 1 base from J, with 3 bases between. Looked up from germline, CDR1 is MDHEN and CDR2 is SYDVKM. This CDR3 has 12 amino acids. The CDR3 coding sequence is TGTGCCAGCAGTTTCCTTAACTATGGCTACACCTTC. It specifies CASSFLNYGYTF.

The chain is built from TRBV3-1 (or the pseudogene TRBV3-2) and TRBJ2-1; 7 bases are a match to TRBD2. This CDR3 region has 15 residues. The germline CDR1 and CDR2 sequences are LGHDT and YNNKEL (reference sequence). V trimming: 6 bases; J trimming: 9 bases; junction bases outside the gene matches: 14. The CDR3 DNA sequence: TGTGCCAGCAGGTCGAGCGGGACTGAACAATTTGAGCAGTTCTTC. This translates into CASRSSGTEQFEQFF.

The chain carries TRBV3-1 (or the pseudogene TRBV3-2) and TRBJ2-3; 9 nucleotides line up with TRBD2. The CDR3 spans 15 residues. V trimming: 6 bases; J trimming: 1 base; junction bases outside the gene matches: 5. CDR1 and CDR2 from the germline V gene are LGHDT and YNNKEL (reference sequence). CDR3 loop: CASRSAGGRTDTQYF. For the CDR3, the DNA is TGTGCCAGCAGATCAGCGGGGGGCCGCACAGATACGCAGTATTTT.

The J gene is TRBJ2-7, the V gene TRBV10-2; 8 bases are a match to TRBD1. The CDR3 runs 14 residues. Germline CDR1 and CDR2: WSHSY and SAAADI. V trimming: 6 bases; J trimming: 3 bases; junction bases outside the gene matches: 7. In DNA form, the CDR3 reads TGCGCCAGCAGGCAGACAGGGGTGGGCTACGAGCAGTACTTC. It yields the protein CASRQTGVGYEQYF.

This clone was observed once. The chain uses TRBV28 and TRBJ2-5; 9 nucleotides align to TRBD1. After removal of 2 bases from V and 2 bases from J, the junction contained 9 bases not matched to a gene. This CDR3 spans 17 amino acids. The V gene's germline CDR1 is MDHEN and CDR2 SYDVKM. CDR3 DNA sequence: TGTGCCAGCAGTTTACCGAGTGGGACAGGGATTCAAGAGACCCAGTACTTC. This codes for CASSLPSGTGIQETQYF.

CDR3 coding DNA: TGTGCCAGCAGCTTAGGGCAGGGGACTGAAAAACTGTTTTTT. It translates to CASSLGQGTEKLFF. V and J are TRBV7-9 and TRBJ1-4, with D possibly being TRBD1 (6 bases). The V end lost 1 base, the J end lost 7 bases, and 10 bases lay between the germline ends. In germline, CDR1 is SEHNR, CDR2 FQNEAQ (reference sequence). The CDR3 covers 14 residues.

The J gene is TRBJ2-1, the V gene TRBV4-1; 9 bases are a match to TRBD2. The germline V gene has CDR1 MGHRA and CDR2 YSYEKL. There are 15 residues in the CDR3. After removal of 1 base from V and 7 bases from J, the junction contained 5 bases not matched to a gene. In nucleotides, the CDR3 is TGCGCCAGCAGCCAAGCTAGCGGGAAGTGGAATGAGCAGTTCTTC. Translating it yields CASSQASGKWNEQFF.

V usage is TRBV4-1 and J usage is TRBJ2-7, with D possibly being TRBD1 (6 bases). This CDR3 comprises 16 residues. Between the trimmed V and J ends, which lost 0 bases and 2 bases, there was a span of 14 bases. Germline values: CDR1 MGHRA, CDR2 YSYEKL. The CDR3 DNA reads TGCGCCAGCAGCCAAGACCCGGGACACCAAACCTACGAGCAGTACTTC. The encoded protein is CASSQDPGHQTYEQYF.

V and J are TRBV5-1 and TRBJ1-2; D perhaps matches TRBD1 (5 bases). Trimming stripped 4 bases from V and 5 bases from J, with 12 bases between. The CDR3 consists of 13 residues. CDR1 and CDR2 from the germline V gene are SGHRS and YFSETQ. CDR3 amino acids: CASSPADIYGYTF. CDR3 bases: TGCGCCAGCAGCCCGGCGGACATATATGGCTACACCTTC.

The chain joins TRBV2 to TRBJ2-7; D unclear. V was shortened by 4 bases and J by 2 bases, with 9 bases between the two germline ends. The CDR3 runs 13 residues. Germline V gives CDR1 SNHLY, CDR2 FYNNEI. CDR3 nucleotide sequence: TGTGCCAGCAGTGTTTGGCAGGCCTACGAGCAGTACTTC. Its translation is CASSVWQAYEQYF.

The chain joins TRBV2 to TRBJ2-2, with 12 bases fitting TRBD2. With 5 bases clipped from V and 5 bases from J, the junction kept 6 bases outside the gene matches. This CDR3 region has 16 residues. CDR1 and CDR2 (germline): SNHLY, FYNNEI. The CDR3 here is CASSRLAGARTGELFF. The CDR3 DNA sequence: TGTGCCAGCAGTAGACTAGCGGGGGCCAGGACCGGGGAGCTGTTTTTT. Full variable domain (remainder filled in from reference TRBV2 and TRBJ2-2): EPEVTQTPSHQVTQMGQEVILRCVPISNHLYFYWYRQILGQKVEFLVSFYNNEISEKSEIFDDQFSVERPDGSNFTLKIRSTKLEDSAMYFCASSRLAGARTGELFFGEGSRLTVL.

This clone showed up just a few times. The V gene is TRBV10-1, the J gene TRBJ2-2; a possible D gene is TRBD2 (6 bases). This CDR3 contains 14 residues. The V and J ends lost 6 bases and 4 bases respectively, with 12 bases between them. Per germline, CDR1 WNHNN and CDR2 SYGVQD (reference sequence). The CDR3 region has the DNA TGCGCCAGCAGGGCTGACGGGGGCACCGGGGAGCTGTTTTTT. As protein: CASRADGGTGELFF.

The chain is built from TRBV29-1 and TRBJ2-5, with 9 bases fitting TRBD1. CDR3 size: 16 residues. The germline CDR1 and CDR2 sequences are SQVTM and ANQGSEA. The V gene end was trimmed by 4 bases and the J gene end by 4 bases; junction bases not matched to a gene: 13. CDR3 amino acids: CSVGGTGTGIGETQYF. CDR3 in DNA: TGCAGCGTTGGGGGCACCGGGACAGGGATAGGAGAGACCCAGTACTTC.

Only one count was recorded for this clone. The chain recombines TRBV9 with TRBJ2-3, with 8 bases fitting TRBD2. The CDR3 extends over 16 amino acids. Trimming at V came to 4 bases and at J to 1 base, leaving 8 bases not matched to a gene. Germline CDR1 reads SGDLS; CDR2 reads YYNGEE. For the CDR3, the DNA is TGTGCCAGCAGCCCCGTGGGAGCGGGAGGCACAGATACGCAGTATTTT. The encoded protein is CASSPVGAGGTDTQYF.

This chain connects TRBV19 to TRBJ2-7, with a possible D match to TRBD2 (5 bases). Germline loops: CDR1 LNHDA, CDR2 SQIVND (reference sequence). CDR3 size: 15 residues. The germline V and J ends were trimmed by 5 bases and 4 bases, with 18 bases remaining between them. The CDR3 sequence is CASSPGKGWGYEQYF. The CDR3 DNA reads as TGTGCCAGTAGTCCCGGGAAGGGTTGGGGTTACGAGCAGTACTTC.

The chain recombines TRBV7-2 with TRBJ2-7; maybe TRBD2 (6 bases). The CDR3 loop spans 14 amino acids. CDR1 is SGHTA, CDR2 FQGNSA, per germline. Trimming pared 4 bases from V and 2 bases from J, leaving 12 bases between. The CDR3, as DNA: TGTGCCAGCAGCTGGGTAGCGGCCACCTACGAGCAGTACTTC. This encodes CASSWVAATYEQYF.

The chain has TRBV19 and TRBJ1-4; 7 nucleotides agree with TRBD1. The CDR3 is 15 amino acids. Germline V gene lookup returns CDR1 LNHDA and CDR2 SQIVND (reference sequence). The ends lost 5 bases at V and 5 bases at J; junction bases unmatched: 8. The CDR3 here is CASSVQGLRNEKLFF. CDR3 sequence (DNA): TGTGCCAGTAGTGTACAGGGGCTCCGAAATGAAAAACTGTTTTTT.